Below are 32 T cell receptor beta chains sequenced from a single sample in a study of blood T cells in healthy people across ages. A sample-barcoded 5' primer and a J-beta primer mix were used in a second PCR of about 6 to 11 cycles. MiXCR, applied by TCRdb to the 5' RACE reads, yields one record per CDR3 protein. The repertoire holds under 800,000 distinct CDR3 sequences, 20% to 25% seen once, with roughly 3.7% in the top ten. Source material: blood. Source of these receptors: a man between 65 and 80 years old in good health.

There are a few counts of this clonotype. V gene TRBV27 combines with J gene TRBJ2-5; perhaps TRBD2 as D (5 bases). CDR1 MNHEY and CDR2 SMNVEV come from the germline V gene (reference sequence). Between the trimmed V and J ends, which lost 6 bases and 2 bases, there was a span of 16 bases. The CDR3 loop spans 15 amino acids. Here the CDR3 reads CASRPSPRGQETQYF. In nucleotides, the CDR3 is TGTGCCAGCAGACCTTCACCCCGGGGTCAAGAGACCCAGTACTTC.

This clonotype occurred a few times. The chain is built from TRBV29-1 and TRBJ2-5; the match to TRBD1 covers 11 bases. CDR1 and CDR2 (germline): SQVTM, ANQGSEA. The CDR3 has 17 amino acids. V lost 3 bases to trimming and J lost 10 bases; unmatched junction nucleotides: 19. The CDR3 region has the DNA TGCAGCGTTGAGAAAGGACAGGGGGCAGGGGTATGGGGTGACCAGTACTTC. As protein: CSVEKGQGAGVWGDQYF.

This clonotype was seen a handful of times. The genes are TRBV20-1 and TRBJ2-3; TRBD2 agrees at 9 bases. J lost 2 bases, V lost 1 base, and 4 bases had no gene match. The CDR3 runs 15 residues. Germline V gene data show CDR1 as DFQATT and CDR2 as SNEGSKA (reference sequence). CDR3 protein: CSARVLAGNTDTQYF. In nucleotides, the CDR3 is TGCAGTGCTAGAGTCCTAGCGGGAAACACAGATACGCAGTATTTT.

Ten or more counts support this clonotype. The rearrangement uses TRBV14 and TRBJ2-4, with a weak D call TRBD2 (6 bases). Germline CDR1 reads SGHDN; CDR2 reads FVKESK. The V and J ends lost 1 base and 0 bases respectively, with 10 bases between them. The length of the CDR3 is 16 residues. The CDR3 here is CASSQGSGLAKNIQYF. In nucleotides, the CDR3 is TGTGCCAGCAGCCAAGGTAGCGGTTTAGCCAAAAACATTCAGTACTTC.

Comments on this clonotype: At one end, the junction sequence differs from germline, possibly due to a read error. This chain connects TRBV7-9 to TRBJ1-4, with 9 bases identical to TRBD1. Germline CDR1 and CDR2: SEHNR and FQNEAQ (reference sequence). This CDR3 region has 18 residues. CDR3 region: CASSLRSGTGRTSEKLFF. The CDR3 DNA reads as TGTGCCAGCAGCTTAAGATCCGGGACAGGGAGGACTAGTGAAAAACTGTTTTTT.

The chain employs TRBV7-2 and TRBJ2-5; D is uncertain. The J call may be incorrect, as the DNA end agrees better with TRBJ2-1. The CDR3 is 11 residues long. Germline values: CDR1 SGHTA, CDR2 FQGNSA. CDR3 protein: CASSLFYEQFF. The DNA for the CDR3 is TGTGCCAGCAGCTTATTCTATGAGCAGTTCTTC.

This clonotype occurred a few times. V usage is TRBV14 and J usage is TRBJ2-5; 11 bases map to TRBD1. Trimming cost V 7 bases and J 1 base; bases outside gene matches: 8. The germline gives CDR1 SGHDN, CDR2 FVKESK. The CDR3 length is 16 residues. The CDR3 DNA reads TGTGCCAGCAAAAAATCCGGGACAGGGGGCCAAGAGACCCAGTACTTC. Amino acids: CASKKSGTGGQETQYF.

This clonotype was observed a handful of times. The genes are TRBV20-1 and TRBJ2-5; D ambiguous. The V gene's germline CDR1 is DFQATT and CDR2 SNEGSKA (reference sequence). Trimming took off 3 bases at V and 3 bases at J, with 8 bases between the two ends. There are 12 residues in the CDR3. The CDR3 coding sequence is TGCAGTGCTAGGGTATGGGAAGAGACCCAGTACTTC. Translation gives CSARVWEETQYF.

The chain combines TRBV6-2 or TRBV6-3 with TRBJ2-1; the D is unclear. V lost 6 bases to trimming and J lost 3 bases, with 15 bases between them. The germline gives CDR1 MNHEY, CDR2 SVGEGT. The CDR3 runs 15 residues. Here the CDR3 DNA reads TGTGCCAGCAGGGCTAGGGATCAAGTCTACAATGAGCAGTTCTTC. Translating gives CASRARDQVYNEQFF.

This clonotype was seen a few times. The rearrangement joins TRBV29-1 to TRBJ2-2, with D perhaps matching TRBD2 (5 bases). The V gene's germline CDR1 is SQVTM and CDR2 ANQGSEA. The CDR3 runs 13 residues. V was cut by 3 bases and J by 2 bases, with 7 bases left in between. CDR3 coding DNA: TGCAGCGTTGAGGACTCTAACACCGGGGAGCTGTTTTTT. It yields the protein CSVEDSNTGELFF.

The V and J genes are TRBV11-2 and TRBJ2-7, with 10 bases that match TRBD1. This CDR3 is 15 amino acids long. V was pared by 5 bases and J by 5 bases, with 9 bases of the junction left unmatched. The germline V gene encodes CDR1 SGHAT and CDR2 FQNNGV. The CDR3 region has the DNA TGTGCCAGCAGCAAACTGACAGGGGGCTTGAACGAGCAGTACTTC. Protein: CASSKLTGGLNEQYF.

This clonotype was detected only a few times. J is TRBJ1-1 and V is TRBV7-3, with TRBD1 as a possible D gene (5 bases). CDR1 is SGHTA and CDR2 is FQGTGA in the germline V gene. The V end lost 4 bases, the J end lost 2 bases, and 11 bases lay between the germline ends. The CDR3 loop spans 14 amino acids. The CDR3 sequence is CASSWTGGNTEAFF. The DNA for the CDR3 is TGTGCCAGCAGCTGGACGGGGGGAAACACTGAAGCTTTCTTT.

The chain carries TRBV20-1 and TRBJ2-3, with TRBD1 matching 9 bases. Looked up from germline, CDR1 is DFQATT and CDR2 is SNEGSKA (reference sequence). The V gene end was trimmed by 5 bases and the J gene end by 1 base; junction bases not matched to a gene: 10. This CDR3 spans 16 amino acids. CDR3 coding DNA: TGCAGTGCTTCAACCTCGAGACAGGGGGGCACAGATACGCAGTATTTT. Amino acid sequence: CSASTSRQGGTDTQYF.

There are a few counts of this clonotype. The junction differs from germline at one of its ends, possibly a read error. The V and J genes are TRBV7-2 and TRBJ2-5; TRBD1 aligns across 8 bases. The J call may not be correct, given that the DNA end is closer to TRBJ2-7. The CDR3 is 16 amino acids. Germline-derived CDR1 and CDR2 are SGHTA and FQGNSA. CDR3 amino acids: CASNLGPGGQTYEQYF. For the CDR3, the DNA is TGTGCCAGCAACTTAGGGCCAGGGGGCCAAACCTACGAGCAGTACTTC.

This clonotype showed up just a few times. The chain couples TRBV7-2 to TRBJ1-4; TRBD1 is a possible D gene (5 bases). There are 15 residues in the CDR3. Germline CDR1 and CDR2: SGHTA and FQGNSA. Trimming cost V 1 base and J 3 bases, with 9 bases left between them. The CDR3 DNA sequence: TGTGCCAGCAGCTTAGGGGACTCCTCTAATGAAAAACTGTTTTTT. This translates into CASSLGDSSNEKLFF.

This clonotype was observed a handful of times. A read error may account for a junction end that differs from germline. V is TRBV3-1 and J is TRBJ2-7, with TRBD2 as a possible D gene (5 bases). The CDR3 covers 13 residues. The germline CDR1 and CDR2 sequences are LGHDT and YNNKEL (reference sequence). The CDR3 bases are TGTGCCAGCAGCCGAGGGATCTCCTCCGAGCAGTACTTC. Protein: CASSRGISSEQYF.

The rearrangement uses TRBV5-5 and TRBJ2-5; 10 nucleotides match TRBD1. With 4 bases clipped from V and 3 bases from J, the junction kept 6 bases outside the gene matches. Per the germline V gene, CDR1 is SGHKS and CDR2 is YYEKEE (reference sequence). The CDR3 length is 15 residues. Written as DNA, the CDR3 is TGTGCCAGCAGCGGCGCCGGGACAGGGGAAGAGACCCAGTACTTC. Translating gives CASSGAGTGEETQYF.

The chain combines TRBV28 with TRBJ2-2; TRBD1 matches at 8 bases. There are 18 residues in the CDR3. CDR1 and CDR2 (germline): MDHEN, SYDVKM. Trimming removed 6 bases from V and 2 bases from J; junction bases left unmatched: 14. CDR3 in amino acids: CASSLKPGQEVNTGELFF. Here the CDR3 DNA reads TGTGCCAGCAGCCTAAAACCGGGACAGGAGGTAAACACCGGGGAGCTGTTTTTT. The whole variable domain, filled in from reference TRBV28 and TRBJ2-2, reads DVKVTQSSRYLVKRTGEKVFLECVQDMDHENMFWYRQDPGLGLRLIYFSYDVKMKEKGDIPEGYSVSREKKERFSLILESASTNQTSMYLCASSLKPGQEVNTGELFFGEGSRLTVL.

This clonotype was counted at least ten times. The chain combines TRBV9 with TRBJ2-1; 8 positions agree with TRBD2. The CDR3 is made up of 14 amino acids. CDR1 and CDR2 from the germline V gene are SGDLS and YYNGEE. J gave up 7 bases and V 5 bases, and 8 bases lay outside the gene matches. DNA for the CDR3: TGTGCCAGCAGTGCTGACTCTAGCGGGAATGAGCAGTTCTTC. Translated: CASSADSSGNEQFF.

This clonotype was seen more than once but under ten times. The gene calls are TRBV20-1 and TRBJ2-3, with 7 nucleotides matching TRBD1. Germline V gives CDR1 DFQATT, CDR2 SNEGSKA (reference sequence). After removal of 2 bases from V and 2 bases from J, the junction contained 7 bases not matched to a gene. The CDR3 has 15 residues. The CDR3 coding sequence is TGCAGTGCTAGACCATGGGACAGCTTCACAGATACGCAGTATTTT. Protein: CSARPWDSFTDTQYF.

As regards this clonotype: One junction end disagrees with the germline gene, perhaps due to a read error. The chain has TRBV29-1 and TRBJ2-7; 7 bases map to TRBD2. Germline CDR1 reads SQVTM; CDR2 reads ANQGSEA. The CDR3 is 11 amino acids. CDR3 sequence reads: CRVAGEGEQYF. For the CDR3, the DNA is TGCAGAGTTGCGGGAGAAGGGGAGCAGTACTTC.

The table lists this clonotype with a few counts. This sequence joins TRBV5-1 and TRBJ2-5; possible D gene TRBD1, 6 bases. CDR1 SGHRS and CDR2 YFSETQ come from the germline V gene. Trimming removed 4 bases from V and 0 bases from J, with 10 bases in between. This CDR3 contains 14 residues. CDR3 amino acids: CASSKTGYQETQYF. The CDR3 DNA reads as TGCGCCAGCAGCAAGACAGGATACCAAGAGACCCAGTACTTC.

This clonotype has more than one count but fewer than ten. J is TRBJ2-5 and V is TRBV6-5, with TRBD1 as a possible D gene (6 bases). The last part of the DNA fits TRBJ2-1 better; the J call may be wrong. CDR1 and CDR2 (germline): MNHEY, SVGAGI. The CDR3 has 14 residues. CDR3 bases: TGTGCCAGCAGTCGGGACACTTTATACAATGAGCAGTTCTTC. This translates into CASSRDTLYNEQFF.

This clonotype was detected a few times. For the CDR3, the DNA is TGTGCCAGCAGCCAAGATACGGCAGAAGATGGCTACACCTTC. Translation: CASSQDTAEDGYTF. The genes are TRBV3-1 and TRBJ1-2; D uncertain. The germline gives CDR1 LGHDT, CDR2 YNNKEL (reference sequence). The CDR3 covers 14 residues. The ends were cut back, 0 bases at V and 6 bases at J, with 11 bases in the middle.

This clonotype was found many times. This sequence joins TRBV7-8 and TRBJ2-7; 9 bases are shared with TRBD2. The length of the CDR3 is 14 residues. The germline V gene encodes CDR1 SGHVS and CDR2 FQNEAQ. The V gene end was trimmed by 1 base and the J gene end by 2 bases; junction bases not matched to a gene: 0. CDR3 protein: CASSLGGRAYEQYF. The CDR3 DNA is TGTGCCAGCAGCTTAGGCGGGAGGGCCTACGAGCAGTACTTC. Full variable domain (rest looked up from reference TRBV7-8 and TRBJ2-7): GAGVSQSPRYKVAKRGQDVALRCDPISGHVSLFWYQQALGQGPEFLTYFQNEAQLDKSGLPSDRFFAERPEGSVSTLKIQRTQQEDSAVYLCASSLGGRAYEQYFGPGTRLTVT.

The genes are TRBV11-1 and TRBJ2-7; perhaps TRBD1 as D (6 bases). Germline V gene data show CDR1 as SGHAT and CDR2 as FQDESV (reference sequence). The germline V and J ends were trimmed by 1 base and 4 bases, with 11 bases remaining between them. The CDR3 has 14 amino acids. Here the CDR3 reads CASSLDGTLYEQYF. The CDR3 DNA follows: TGTGCCAGCAGCTTAGACGGGACACTTTACGAGCAGTACTTC.

This clonotype was observed a handful of times. The chain combines TRBV4-2 with TRBJ2-7, with D possibly called TRBD1 or TRBD2 (5 bases each). Trimming removed 1 base at V and 0 bases at J, with 10 bases between. Germline CDR1 and CDR2: LGHNA and YNFKEQ. CDR3 size: 15 residues. The CDR3 DNA follows: TGTGCCAGCAGCCAAGGGGACCAGACCTCCTACGAGCAGTACTTC. It yields the protein CASSQGDQTSYEQYF.

The chain links TRBV10-3 to TRBJ2-4, with D perhaps matching TRBD2 (5 bases). V lost 10 bases and J 4 bases, leaving 20 bases between the germline ends. Germline V gene lookup returns CDR1 ENHRY and CDR2 SYGVKD. This CDR3 comprises 15 residues. The CDR3 sequence: CATHEGVGNKNIQYF. CDR3 nucleotide sequence: TGTGCCACCCATGAGGGCGTGGGCAATAAAAACATTCAGTACTTC.

This clonotype was detected ten times or more. V and J are TRBV11-2 and TRBJ1-1; 10 bases fit TRBD1. Germline lookup yields CDR1 SGHAT and CDR2 FQNNGV. With 5 bases clipped from V and 0 bases from J, the junction kept 3 bases outside the gene matches. The CDR3 is 15 amino acids. CDR3 protein: CASSRTGGMNTEAFF. CDR3 nucleotides: TGTGCCAGCAGCCGGACAGGGGGGATGAACACTGAAGCTTTCTTT. The whole variable domain, filled in from reference TRBV11-2 and TRBJ1-1, reads EAGVAQSPRYKIIEKRQSVAFWCNPISGHATLYWYQQILGQGPKLLIQFQNNGVVDDSQLPKDRFSAERLKGVDSTLKIQPAKLEDSAVYLCASSRTGGMNTEAFFGQGTRLTVV.

This clonotype has a handful of counts. The chain combines TRBV2 with TRBJ2-4; D is perhaps TRBD2 (6 bases). The CDR3 has 12 amino acids. In germline, CDR1 is SNHLY, CDR2 FYNNEI. V was trimmed by 7 bases and J by 8 bases, leaving 12 bases between them. CDR3 sequence reads: CASMTGADIQYF. The CDR3 nucleotides read TGTGCCAGCATGACGGGAGCGGACATTCAGTACTTC. Filled out from reference TRBV2 and TRBJ2-4, the complete variable domain reads EPEVTQTPSHQVTQMGQEVILRCVPISNHLYFYWYRQILGQKVEFLVSFYNNEISEKSEIFDDQFSVERPDGSNFTLKIRSTKLEDSAMYFCASMTGADIQYFGAGTRLSVL.

This clonotype was seen only a few times. The chain couples TRBV14 to TRBJ2-4; no clear D. Germline V lookup: CDR1 SGHDN, CDR2 FVKESK. CDR3 length: 15 residues. V lost 0 bases and J 8 bases, leaving 14 bases between the germline ends. CDR3 amino acids: CASSQDQAGWDIQYF. The CDR3 coding sequence is TGTGCCAGCAGCCAAGATCAGGCAGGCTGGGACATTCAGTACTTC.

This chain uses TRBV7-3 with TRBJ2-2; D ambiguous. Per germline, CDR1 SGHTA and CDR2 FQGTGA. Trimming removed 8 bases at V and 7 bases at J, with 11 bases between. CDR3 size: 12 residues. The CDR3 loop reads CASPGGDGELFF. CDR3 coding DNA: TGTGCCAGCCCCGGTGGGGACGGGGAGCTGTTTTTT.